These T cell receptor beta chains were read from a single sample in a study of blood T cell repertoires in COVID-19. The data were produced by immunoSEQ multiplex PCR, yet TCRdb's version contains in-frame clones alone and is incomplete. Among 190,000 or so clones listed, approximately 90% were seen once. Sequenced material: PBMCs or T cells enriched from blood (not recorded which). The receptors were sampled from a man younger than 30 with acute COVID-19. Each CDR3 is given with its conserved first and last residue. The D gene is left open where the match is weak. For some rows the clone size is stated as once, few or many, or as a class when expanded; others skip it.

clone_size: .
v_call: TRBV10-1
d_call: .
j_call: TRBJ2-1
cdr3_aa: CASGLPGAQFF
cdr3_nt: TGCGCCAGCGGCCTTCCAGGGGCCCAGTTCTTC

clone_size: .
v_call: TRBV2
d_call: .
j_call: TRBJ2-7
cdr3_aa: CASSELPSPYEQYF
cdr3_nt: TGTGCCAGCAGTGAACTTCCAAGCCCCTACGAGCAGTACTTC

clone_size: .
v_call: TRBV28
d_call: .
j_call: TRBJ2-5
cdr3_aa: CASSPWAEKETQYF
cdr3_nt: TGTGCCAGCAGTCCGTGGGCAGAAAAAGAGACCCAGTACTTC

clone_size: .
v_call: TRBV5-8
d_call: .
j_call: TRBJ2-7
cdr3_aa: CASSLVSAHEQYF
cdr3_nt: TGTGCCAGCAGCTTGGTCAGTGCCCACGAGCAGTACTTC

clone_size: .
v_call: TRBV5-1
d_call: TRBD2
j_call: TRBJ2-7
cdr3_aa: CASSFDRLADEQYF
cdr3_nt: TGCGCCAGCAGCTTTGATAGACTAGCTGACGAGCAGTACTTC

clone_size: .
v_call: TRBV7-8
d_call: TRBD1
j_call: TRBJ2-2
cdr3_aa: CASSLSWDRAGELFF
cdr3_nt: TGTGCCAGCAGCTTATCCTGGGACAGGGCTGGGGAGCTGTTTTTT

clone_size: .
v_call: TRBV19
d_call: TRBD2
j_call: TRBJ2-5
cdr3_aa: CASSIDTSGVRETQYF
cdr3_nt: TGTGCCAGTAGTATAGATACTAGCGGGGTCCGGGAGACCCAGTACTTC

clone_size: .
v_call: TRBV10-3
d_call: TRBD1
j_call: TRBJ2-2
cdr3_aa: CASETGRIKKNTGELFF
cdr3_nt: TGTGCCAGCGAGACAGGGCGAATAAAAAAGAACACCGGGGAGCTGTTTTTT

clone_size: .
v_call: TRBV2
d_call: .
j_call: TRBJ2-7
cdr3_aa: CASRKQESTYEQYF
cdr3_nt: TGTGCCAGCAGAAAACAGGAGTCCACCTACGAGCAGTACTTC

clone_size: .
v_call: TRBV27
d_call: .
j_call: TRBJ2-3
cdr3_aa: CASSSGTDTQYF
cdr3_nt: TGTGCCAGCAGTTCAGGCACAGATACGCAGTATTTT

clone_size: .
v_call: TRBV12-5
d_call: TRBD1
j_call: TRBJ2-5
cdr3_aa: CASGRDRVETQYF
cdr3_nt: TGTGCTAGTGGCCGGGACAGGGTAGAGACCCAGTACTTC

clone_size: .
v_call: TRBV3-1/TRBV3-2
d_call: TRBD1
j_call: TRBJ1-2
cdr3_aa: CASSQGPRGDGYTF
cdr3_nt: TGTGCCAGCAGCCAAGGACCCAGGGGGGATGGCTACACCTTC

clone_size: .
v_call: TRBV13
d_call: .
j_call: TRBJ1-1
cdr3_aa: CASSLKGGTEAFF
cdr3_nt: TGTGCCAGCAGCTTAAAAGGGGGCACTGAAGCTTTCTTT

clone_size: .
v_call: TRBV4-1
d_call: TRBD1
j_call: TRBJ2-1
cdr3_aa: CASSQGDRANEQFF
cdr3_nt: TGCGCCAGCAGCCAAGGAGACAGGGCGAATGAGCAGTTCTTC

clone_size: .
v_call: TRBV12-5
d_call: TRBD1
j_call: TRBJ1-5
cdr3_aa: CASGLVLDRGNQPQHF
cdr3_nt: TGTGCTAGTGGTTTGGTACTAGACAGGGGGAATCAGCCCCAGCATTTT

clone_size: .
v_call: TRBV6-6
d_call: .
j_call: TRBJ1-1
cdr3_aa: CASSPSGTEAFF
cdr3_nt: TGTGCCAGCAGTCCCTCGGGTACTGAAGCTTTCTTT

clone_size: .
v_call: TRBV28
d_call: .
j_call: TRBJ1-5
cdr3_aa: CASREGGLGQPQHF
cdr3_nt: TGTGCCAGCAGAGAGGGAGGCCTAGGGCAGCCCCAGCATTTT

clone_size: .
v_call: TRBV27
d_call: .
j_call: TRBJ1-2
cdr3_aa: CASSHPGSLYGYTF
cdr3_nt: TGTGCCAGCAGTCACCCGGGAAGCCTCTATGGCTACACCTTC

clone_size: .
v_call: TRBV10-2
d_call: TRBD2
j_call: TRBJ2-3
cdr3_aa: CASSESRGTSGARTDTQYF
cdr3_nt: TGCGCCAGCAGTGAGTCGAGGGGGACTAGCGGGGCTAGGACAGATACGCAGTATTTT

clone_size: .
v_call: TRBV11-2
d_call: TRBD1
j_call: TRBJ1-5
cdr3_aa: CASSLLPGQGNQPQHF
cdr3_nt: TGTGCCAGCAGCTTGCTCCCGGGACAGGGCAATCAGCCCCAGCATTTT

clone_size: once
v_call: TRBV28
d_call: TRBD2
j_call: TRBJ2-7
cdr3_aa: CASSFRQGLPGGGSRFEQYF
cdr3_nt: TGTGCCAGCAGTTTTCGCCAGGGACTCCCGGGGGGTGGTTCTAGATTCGAGCAGTACTTC